This TCR beta chain stems from a study of CD8+ T cells in alopecia areata. The wider study: Treated patients received severity scores based on the percentage of scalp area affected.

V was cut by 1 base and J by 3 bases, with 9 bases left in between. This CDR3 spans 14 amino acids. CDR1 and CDR2 (germline): SGHRS, YFSETQ. The table lists this clone with a count of one. Treatment noted: oral pan-JAK inhibitor, 5-10 mg twice daily. Alopecia areata patients gave lesional scalp punch biopsies and peripheral blood samples. TCR sequencing used cDNA made by reverse transcription of extracted RNA. The repertoire was sequenced with immunoSEQ multiplex PCR; TCRdb's copy has only in-frame clones and lacks some. The data hold 150,000 to 200,000 clones, with approximately 62% observed a single time.

The source is a human donor with alopecia areata. The chain has TRBV5-1 and TRBJ2-3; the D is unclear. Sequenced here: CD4+ T cells sorted from blood, sampled at week 24, from a patient treated with tofacitinib. The CDR3 loop reads CASSLYRATDTQYF. CDR3 sequence (DNA): TGCGCCAGCAGCTTGTACCGGGCTACAGATACGCAGTATTTT.